These 28 T cell receptor beta chains were all obtained from the same sample, sequenced in a study of shared clonotypes between healthy human individuals. Repertoires were generated with immunoSEQ multiplex PCR, while TCRdb's copy carries only in-frame clones and drops some. The sample has more than 2 million clones; about 94% are singletons. Material: naive CD4+ T cells sorted from blood. As for subset: CD45RA+ positively selected. Receptors originate from a man between 18 and 35 years old in good health.

This rearrangement joins TRBV5-6 to TRBJ1-6; D uncertain. Germline CDR1 SGHDT, CDR2 YYEEEE. The CDR3 sequence is 12 residues long. Trimming took off 1 base at V and 7 bases at J, with 3 bases between the two ends. Here the CDR3 reads CASSLSNSPLHF. Written as DNA, the CDR3 is TGTGCCAGCAGCTTGTCGAATTCACCCCTCCACTTT.

This rearrangement joins TRBV6-1 to TRBJ2-7; 9 bases are a match to TRBD1. With V trimmed by 6 bases and J by 1 base, 7 bases remained unmatched. The CDR3 sequence is 15 residues long. Germline V gene data show CDR1 as MNHNS and CDR2 as SASEGT. The chain's CDR3 is CASSDPGTGSYEQYF. The DNA of the CDR3 is TGTGCCAGCAGCGACCCCGGGACAGGGTCCTACGAGCAGTACTTC.

Notes on this clone: This same CDR3 is encoded by further DNA sequences in the sample. The chain recombines TRBV7-2 with TRBJ2-3; 16 bases agree with TRBD2. This CDR3 is 16 amino acids long. Trimming took 3 bases from V and 8 from J; bases not matched to a gene: 5. In germline, CDR1 is SGHTA, CDR2 FQGNSA. The CDR3 coding sequence is TGTGCCAGCAGCTTGGGACTAGCGGGAGGGCCCGGTACGCAGTATTTT. Amino acid sequence: CASSLGLAGGPGTQYF.

CDR3: CASSTTGGNSPLHF. The CDR3 nucleotides are TGTGCCAGCAGTACGACAGGGGGGAATTCACCCCTCCACTTT. This sequence joins TRBV6-6 and TRBJ1-6; 9 bases are shared with TRBD1. The CDR3 is 14 residues long. Germline CDR1 MNHNY, CDR2 SVGAGI (reference sequence). V shed 5 bases and J 7 bases; nucleotides not matched to a gene: 3.

This chain connects TRBV5-1 to TRBJ2-2, with D unclear. This CDR3 spans 12 amino acids. Germline V gene lookup returns CDR1 SGHRS and CDR2 YFSETQ. The ends were cut back, 7 bases at V and 3 bases at J, with 7 bases in the middle. The CDR3 loop reads CASVWDTGELFF. Written as DNA, the CDR3 is TGCGCCAGCGTTTGGGACACCGGGGAGCTGTTTTTT.

The rearrangement links TRBV28 to TRBJ2-7, with 9 bases fitting TRBD2. This CDR3 comprises 16 residues. V shed 4 bases, J shed 0 bases, and the junction held 7 bases outside the gene matches. Germline V gene lookup returns CDR1 MDHEN and CDR2 SYDVKM. The CDR3 protein is CASSSPIAGDSYEQYF. CDR3 sequence (DNA): TGTGCCAGCAGTTCCCCCATAGCGGGGGACTCCTACGAGCAGTACTTC.

V usage is TRBV19 and J usage is TRBJ2-7, with 11 bases fitting TRBD2. Germline CDR1 is LNHDA and CDR2 is SQIVND (reference sequence). The CDR3 length is 14 residues. Unmatched junction bases numbered 7, after V lost 6 bases and J lost 6 bases. The CDR3: CASRKIAGGFEQYF. Here the CDR3 DNA reads TGTGCCAGTAGAAAAATAGCGGGGGGGTTCGAGCAGTACTTC.

The V gene is TRBV12-5, the J gene TRBJ1-3, with D tentatively TRBD1 (6 bases). The germline CDR1 and CDR2 sequences are LGHNT and FRNRAP. The CDR3 extends over 12 amino acids. Trimming cost V 6 bases and J 4 bases, with 7 bases left between them. CDR3 amino acids: CASGQGGNTIYF. The CDR3 DNA is TGTGCTAGTGGACAGGGAGGAAACACCATATATTTT.

The chain combines TRBV28 with TRBJ1-2, with TRBD1 matching over 8 bases. Germline trimming cut 4 bases from V and 4 bases from J; bases unmatched to any gene: 5. The CDR3 covers 14 residues. The V gene's germline CDR1 is MDHEN and CDR2 SYDVKM. The CDR3 DNA sequence: TGTGCCAGCAGTTCCAGACAGGGGATCTATGGCTACACCTTC. Translation: CASSSRQGIYGYTF.

The V and J genes are TRBV30 and TRBJ1-1; 9 bases are shared with TRBD1. The CDR3 extends over 13 amino acids. Trimming removed 8 bases from V and 0 bases from J; junction bases left unmatched: 4. CDR1 GTSNPN and CDR2 SVGIG come from the germline V gene (reference sequence). CDR3 bases: TGTGCCGGGACAGGGACTATGAACACTGAAGCTTTCTTT. Protein sequence: CAGTGTMNTEAFF.

This chain links TRBV25-1 with TRBJ1-2; no firm D call. The germline gives CDR1 MGHDK, CDR2 SYGVNS. CDR3 length equals 12 residues. V was shortened by 2 bases and J by 3 bases, with 4 bases between the two germline ends. CDR3 amino acids: CASSETYYGYTF. CDR3 sequence (DNA): TGTGCCAGCAGTGAAACTTACTATGGCTACACCTTC.

This clone has just one count. The V and J genes are TRBV19 and TRBJ2-7; a possible D gene is TRBD2 (5 bases). The CDR3 has 14 residues. V shed 2 bases and J shed 1 base, with 9 bases lying between them. Looked up from germline, CDR1 is LNHDA and CDR2 is SQIVND (reference sequence). The CDR3 spells CASSIQRTSYEQYF. The CDR3 DNA reads as TGTGCCAGTAGTATACAGAGGACTTCCTACGAGCAGTACTTC.

The genes are TRBV28 and TRBJ2-1; TRBD2 might be the D (5 bases). Germline V CDR1 and CDR2: MDHEN, SYDVKM. The V gene lost 6 bases and the J gene lost 5 bases, with 20 bases spanning the gap. The CDR3 runs to 16 residues. CDR3 loop: CASSPHIGSADNEQFF. CDR3 in DNA: TGTGCCAGCAGCCCTCATATCGGTAGCGCCGACAATGAGCAGTTCTTC. The full variable domain, rest sourced from reference TRBV28 and TRBJ2-1, is DVKVTQSSRYLVKRTGEKVFLECVQDMDHENMFWYRQDPGLGLRLIYFSYDVKMKEKGDIPEGYSVSREKKERFSLILESASTNQTSMYLCASSPHIGSADNEQFFGPGTRLTVL.

This sequence joins TRBV18 and TRBJ2-7; 8 bases map to TRBD1. The CDR3 is made up of 14 amino acids. V was pared by 4 bases and J by 4 bases, with 6 bases of the junction left unmatched. From germline, CDR1 is KGHSH and CDR2 LQKENI. The CDR3 loop is CASSLFDRGYEQYF. CDR3 DNA: TGTGCCAGCTCACTTTTTGACAGGGGTTACGAGCAGTACTTC.

The chain combines TRBV7-3 with TRBJ2-3, with D perhaps TRBD1 or TRBD2 (5 bases each). The CDR3 consists of 16 residues. The V end lost 5 bases, the J end lost 3 bases, and 18 bases lay between the germline ends. Per the germline V gene, CDR1 is SGHTA and CDR2 is FQGTGA. CDR3 protein: CASSLSSFWGTDTQYF. In DNA form, the CDR3 reads TGTGCCAGCAGCCTATCCTCCTTTTGGGGGACAGATACGCAGTATTTT.

The CDR3 DNA is TGCGCCAGCAGCCAAGGCGCTAGCGGGGGATACAATGAGCAGTTCTTC. This translates into CASSQGASGGYNEQFF. This rearrangement joins TRBV4-3 to TRBJ2-1, with 10 bases that match TRBD2. The trim removed 1 base at V and 4 bases at J, leaving 4 bases unmatched. CDR1 LGHNA and CDR2 YSLEER come from the germline V gene. The CDR3 spans 16 residues.

V gene TRBV11-3 combines with J gene TRBJ2-5; D is uncertain. Looked up from germline, CDR1 is SGHNT and CDR2 is YENEEA. The CDR3 totals 15 residues. Trimming left V 1 base short and J 2 bases short, with 11 bases between. The CDR3 loop is CASSLGRKLQETQYF. The CDR3 DNA reads TGTGCCAGCAGCTTAGGACGGAAGTTACAAGAGACCCAGTACTTC.

V is TRBV5-1 and J is TRBJ1-1; possible D gene TRBD1, 5 bases. V dropped 4 bases and J dropped 1 base, with 17 bases sitting between them. Germline values: CDR1 SGHRS, CDR2 YFSETQ. This CDR3 comprises 16 residues. CDR3 in amino acids: CASSLDYGTANTEAFF. For the CDR3, the DNA is TGCGCCAGCAGCCTCGATTACGGGACCGCGAACACTGAAGCTTTCTTT.

CDR3 sequence: CASSSDAFLHYEQYF. In DNA, the CDR3 is TGTGCCAGCAGCTCTGACGCCTTTCTCCATTACGAGCAGTACTTC. The chain links TRBV11-2 to TRBJ2-7; D not certain. Trimming took off 4 bases at V and 4 bases at J, with 17 bases between the two ends. Germline V gene sequence: CDR1 SGHAT, CDR2 FQNNGV. The CDR3 has 15 amino acids.

The V call is TRBV10-2, the J call TRBJ2-7, with 8 bases lining up with TRBD2. The CDR3 spans 13 residues. Germline V gives CDR1 WSHSY, CDR2 SAAADI. V dropped 6 bases and J dropped 1; count of bases not matched to a gene: 2. The CDR3 loop reads CASRVAGSYEQYF. CDR3 nucleotide sequence: TGCGCCAGCAGAGTAGCGGGGTCCTACGAGCAGTACTTC.

The chain is built from TRBV28 and TRBJ1-3; D may be TRBD1 (6 bases). The ends were cut back, 2 bases at V and 3 bases at J, with 11 bases in the middle. Germline values: CDR1 MDHEN, CDR2 SYDVKM. The CDR3 is 15 residues long. The CDR3 DNA sequence: TGTGCCAGCAGTTTACGGGGGGCGGGTGGAAACACCATATATTTT. The encoded protein is CASSLRGAGGNTIYF. The full variable domain, with the rest looked up from reference TRBV28 and TRBJ1-3, is DVKVTQSSRYLVKRTGEKVFLECVQDMDHENMFWYRQDPGLGLRLIYFSYDVKMKEKGDIPEGYSVSREKKERFSLILESASTNQTSMYLCASSLRGAGGNTIYFGEGSWLTVV.

A word on this clone: Different DNA sequences within this sample yield the same CDR3. The chain is built from TRBV30 and TRBJ2-7, with 8 bases matching TRBD1. Germline CDR1 and CDR2: GTSNPN and SVGIG (reference sequence). This CDR3 has 12 residues. Trimming removed 0 bases from V and 6 bases from J; junction bases left unmatched: 1. CDR3 coding DNA: TGTGCCTGGAGTGTACAGGGGGGCGAGCAGTACTTC. Translated, it gives CAWSVQGGEQYF.

On this clone itself: The junction and the germline gene differ at one end; a read error may be behind it. The chain carries TRBV30 and TRBJ2-3, with 9 bases that match TRBD2. The germline V gene encodes CDR1 GTSNPN and CDR2 SVGIG (reference sequence). This CDR3 contains 15 residues. CDR3 sequence reads: CAWRFSGGRTDAQYF. CDR3 nucleotides: TGTGCCTGGAGATTTAGCGGGGGACGCACAGATGCGCAGTATTTT.

With regard to this clone: Within the sample, other DNA sequences also encode this same CDR3. The rearrangement uses TRBV7-9 and TRBJ1-5; D gene uncertain. The V end was cut by 3 bases, the J end by 0 bases, with 0 bases between. Germline V lookup: CDR1 SEHNR, CDR2 FQNEAQ (reference sequence). This CDR3 is 12 amino acids long. The CDR3 loop reads CASSFSNQPQHF. CDR3 DNA sequence: TGTGCCAGCAGCTTTAGCAATCAGCCCCAGCATTTT.

On this clone itself: The same CDR3 arises from other DNA sequences in this sample as well. This chain joins TRBV7-9 and TRBJ2-5; 8 bases fit TRBD1. The CDR3 runs 14 residues. CDR1 is SEHNR and CDR2 is FQNEAQ in the germline V gene (reference sequence). V shed 3 bases and J 4 bases; nucleotides not matched to a gene: 4. The CDR3 DNA is TGTGCCAGCAGCTTGACAGGGGCCGGAGAGACCCAGTACTTC. Protein: CASSLTGAGETQYF.

The rearrangement links TRBV30 to TRBJ2-4, with 8 bases aligning to TRBD2. The CDR3 consists of 13 residues. Per the germline V gene, CDR1 is GTSNPN and CDR2 is SVGIG (reference sequence). With V trimmed by 3 bases and J by 15 bases, 13 bases remained unmatched. CDR3 protein: CAWRDGNSGEGYF. The CDR3 coding sequence is TGTGCCTGGAGAGACGGGAATAGCGGGGAGGGGTACTTC.

The gene calls are TRBV25-1 and TRBJ2-1; 9 nucleotides agree with TRBD1. The CDR3 runs 16 residues. Germline assignment: CDR1 MGHDK and CDR2 SYGVNS. The junction had 11 bases not matched to a gene; V was cut back by 5 bases and J by 6 bases. The CDR3 here is CASSPRGTGSGNEQFF. CDR3 in DNA: TGTGCCAGCAGTCCACGCGGGACAGGGTCGGGCAATGAGCAGTTCTTC. Variable domain in full (rest from reference TRBV25-1 and TRBJ2-1): EADIYQTPRYLVIGTGKKITLECSQTMGHDKMYWYQQDPGMELHLIHYSYGVNSTEKGDLSSESTVSRIRTEHFPLTLESARPSHTSQYLCASSPRGTGSGNEQFFGPGTRLTVL.

The chain is built from TRBV2 and TRBJ2-5; D is possibly TRBD1 (6 bases). The germline V and J ends were trimmed by 6 bases and 0 bases, with 8 bases remaining between them. The CDR3 is 13 amino acids. Germline V lookup: CDR1 SNHLY, CDR2 FYNNEI. DNA for the CDR3: TGTGCCAGCAGGGGGGCAAACCAAGAGACCCAGTACTTC. Encoded protein: CASRGANQETQYF.